One T cell receptor beta chain is described in this entry. Its antigen is not identified. Deletions cut 7 bases from V and 1 base from J, with 15 bases between. The CDR3 is 15 amino acids. Germline CDR1 reads MNHNS; CDR2 reads SASEGT. MiXCR, run by TCRdb on the 5' RACE reads, gives a single entry per CDR3 protein. The sample yields 200,000 to 250,000 distinct CDR3 sequences, under 12% seen once. This specimen comes from a study of CD8 T cells in ankylosing spondylitis. Study-wide results and limits: Within ankylosing spondylitis blood, a TCR beta motif made up of seven to nine highly homologous variants appeared to be characteristic.

The gene calls are TRBV6-1 and TRBJ2-3; D might be TRBD2 (6 bases). The sample comprised blood, either unsorted or a sorted T cell fraction (not recorded which). This receptor was identified in a male donor with ankylosing spondylitis or in good health (not recorded which). The CDR3 loop reads CASNPEGGGTDTQYF. DNA of the CDR3: TGTGCCAGCAACCCGGAGGGAGGAGGCACAGATACGCAGTATTTT.